This T cell receptor beta chain came from a study of T cell responses to AZD1222 COVID-19 vaccine. Whole-study results and caveats: Researchers report vaccine-associated CD4 TCRs spanning spike, with dominance at 160-218 and 743-854.

The V gene's germline CDR1 is KGHSH and CDR2 LQKENI. V was clipped by 1 base and J by 8 bases, with 8 bases between them. This CDR3 spans 13 amino acids. Some clones are missing from TCRdb's copy, which holds only in-frame ones; the method was immunoSEQ multiplex PCR. The table includes more than 95,000 clones, roughly 89% detected once. Remarks on this clone: Its antigen is still unknown.

V gene TRBV18 combines with J gene TRBJ2-2; D is tentatively TRBD1 or TRBD2 (5 bases each). The sequence derives from an adult who received the AZD1222 COVID-19 vaccine. The sample consisted of peripheral blood, taken 28 days after the second AZD1222 dose. The CDR3 reads CASSPRGEGELFF. Here the CDR3 DNA reads TGTGCCAGCTCACCACGAGGGGAAGGGGAGCTGTTTTTT. The entire variable domain, with the rest obtained from reference TRBV18 and TRBJ2-2, is as follows: NAGVMQNPRHLVRRRGQEARLRCSPMKGHSHVYWYRQLPEEGLKFMVYLQKENIIDESGMPKERFSAEFPKEGPSILRIQQVVRGDSAAYFCASSPRGEGELFFGEGSRLTVL.